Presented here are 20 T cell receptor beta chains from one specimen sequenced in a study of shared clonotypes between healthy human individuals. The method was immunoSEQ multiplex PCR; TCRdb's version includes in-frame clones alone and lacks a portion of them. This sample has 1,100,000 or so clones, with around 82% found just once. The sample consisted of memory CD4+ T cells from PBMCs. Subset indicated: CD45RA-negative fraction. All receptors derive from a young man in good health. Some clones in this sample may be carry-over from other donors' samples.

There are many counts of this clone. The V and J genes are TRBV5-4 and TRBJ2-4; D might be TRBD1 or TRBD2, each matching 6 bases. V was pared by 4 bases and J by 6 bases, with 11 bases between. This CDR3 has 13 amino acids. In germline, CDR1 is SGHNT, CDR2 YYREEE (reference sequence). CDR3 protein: CASSEGEANIQYF. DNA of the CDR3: TGTGCCAGCAGCGAGGGGGAGGCAAACATTCAGTACTTC.

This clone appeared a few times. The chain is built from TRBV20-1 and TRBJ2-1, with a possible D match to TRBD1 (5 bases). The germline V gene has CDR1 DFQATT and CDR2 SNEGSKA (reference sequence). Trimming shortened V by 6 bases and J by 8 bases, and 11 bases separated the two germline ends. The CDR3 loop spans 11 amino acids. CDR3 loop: CSAGHVDEQFF. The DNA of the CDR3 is TGCAGTGCCGGACATGTCGATGAGCAGTTCTTC.

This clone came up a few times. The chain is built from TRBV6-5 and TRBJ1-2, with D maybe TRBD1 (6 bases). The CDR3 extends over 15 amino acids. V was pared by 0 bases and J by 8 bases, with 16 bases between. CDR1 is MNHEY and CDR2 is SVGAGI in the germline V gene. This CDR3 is CASSYSLFGGYGYTF. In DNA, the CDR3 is TGTGCCAGCAGTTACTCCCTTTTCGGGGGCTACGGCTACACCTTC.

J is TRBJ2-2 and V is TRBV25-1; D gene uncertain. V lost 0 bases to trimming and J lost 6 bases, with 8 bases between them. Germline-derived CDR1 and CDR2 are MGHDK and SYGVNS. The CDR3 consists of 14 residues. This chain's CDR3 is CASSEYAEAGELFF. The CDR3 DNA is TGTGCCAGCAGTGAATATGCGGAAGCCGGGGAGCTGTTTTTT.

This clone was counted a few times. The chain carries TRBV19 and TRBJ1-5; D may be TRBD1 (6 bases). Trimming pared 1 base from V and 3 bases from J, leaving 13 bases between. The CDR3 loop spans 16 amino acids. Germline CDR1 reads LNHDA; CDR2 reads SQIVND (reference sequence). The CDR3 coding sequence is TGTGCCAGTAGTATAGCGACCTACAGGGACAATCAGCCCCAGCATTTT. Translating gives CASSIATYRDNQPQHF.

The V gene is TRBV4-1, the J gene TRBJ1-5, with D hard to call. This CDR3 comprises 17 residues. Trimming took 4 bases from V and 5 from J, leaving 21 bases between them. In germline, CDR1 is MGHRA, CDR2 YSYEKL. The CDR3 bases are TGCGCCAGCAGCCCATCGGGCGGCAGCCCGAATGATCAGCCCCAGCATTTT. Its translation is CASSPSGGSPNDQPQHF.

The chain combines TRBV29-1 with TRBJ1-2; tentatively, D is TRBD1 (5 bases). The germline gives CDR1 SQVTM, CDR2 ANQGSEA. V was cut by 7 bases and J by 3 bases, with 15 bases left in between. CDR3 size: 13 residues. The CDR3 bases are TGCAGCGCCAAGGGGTCCCAGGACTATGGCTACACCTTC. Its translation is CSAKGSQDYGYTF.

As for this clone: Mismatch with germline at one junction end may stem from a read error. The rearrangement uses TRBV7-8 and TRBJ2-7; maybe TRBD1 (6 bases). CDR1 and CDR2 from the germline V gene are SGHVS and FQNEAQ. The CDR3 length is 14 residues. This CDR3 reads CASRLGGTYSEQYF. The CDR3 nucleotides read TGTGCCAGCAGATTAGGGGGAACCTATTCCGAGCAGTACTTC.

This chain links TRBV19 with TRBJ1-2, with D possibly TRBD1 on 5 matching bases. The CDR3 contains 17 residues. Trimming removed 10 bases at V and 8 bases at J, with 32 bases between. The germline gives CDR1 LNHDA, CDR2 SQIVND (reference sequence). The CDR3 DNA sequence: TGTGCCACCGCGGCTATTATGGAAAATAGAAGGGGTCAGGGCTACACCTTC. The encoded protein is CATAAIMENRRGQGYTF.

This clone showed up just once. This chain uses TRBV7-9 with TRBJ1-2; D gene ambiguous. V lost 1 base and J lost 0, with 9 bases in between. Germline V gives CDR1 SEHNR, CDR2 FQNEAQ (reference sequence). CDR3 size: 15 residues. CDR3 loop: CASSLVVSTNYGYTF. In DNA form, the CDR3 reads TGTGCCAGCAGCTTAGTTGTCAGCACTAACTATGGCTACACCTTC.

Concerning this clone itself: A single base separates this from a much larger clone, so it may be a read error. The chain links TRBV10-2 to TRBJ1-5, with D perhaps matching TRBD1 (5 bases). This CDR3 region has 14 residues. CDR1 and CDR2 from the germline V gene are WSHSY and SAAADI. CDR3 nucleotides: TGCGCCGGCAGTGAGCCCGGGACCCTCGTGCCCCAGCATTTT. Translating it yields CAGSEPGTLVPQHF.

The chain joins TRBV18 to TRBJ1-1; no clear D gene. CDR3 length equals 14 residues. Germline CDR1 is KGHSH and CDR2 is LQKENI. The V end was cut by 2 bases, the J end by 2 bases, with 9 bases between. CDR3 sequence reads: CASSPNSLNTEAFF. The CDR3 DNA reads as TGTGCCAGCTCACCAAACAGTCTAAACACTGAAGCTTTCTTT.

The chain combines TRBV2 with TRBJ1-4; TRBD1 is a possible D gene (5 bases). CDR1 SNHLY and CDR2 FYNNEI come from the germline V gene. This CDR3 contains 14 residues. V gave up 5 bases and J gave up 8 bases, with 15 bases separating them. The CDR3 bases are TGTGCCAGCAGTCTAGAGTTGGGGGGAGAAAAACTGTTTTTT. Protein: CASSLELGGEKLFF.

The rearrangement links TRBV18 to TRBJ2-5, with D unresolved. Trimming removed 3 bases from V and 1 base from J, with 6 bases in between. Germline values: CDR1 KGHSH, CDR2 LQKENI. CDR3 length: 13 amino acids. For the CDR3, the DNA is TGTGCCAGCTCACCGCTAAGCCAAGAGACCCAGTACTTC. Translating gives CASSPLSQETQYF.

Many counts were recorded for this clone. Here the CDR3 DNA reads TGTGCCTGGAGACAGGGGACGAATGAAAAACTGTTTTTT. Translating gives CAWRQGTNEKLFF. This chain connects TRBV30 to TRBJ1-4; 7 positions match TRBD1. Trimming at V came to 3 bases and at J to 5 bases, leaving 3 bases not matched to a gene. In germline, CDR1 is GTSNPN, CDR2 SVGIG (reference sequence). The CDR3 is 13 residues long.

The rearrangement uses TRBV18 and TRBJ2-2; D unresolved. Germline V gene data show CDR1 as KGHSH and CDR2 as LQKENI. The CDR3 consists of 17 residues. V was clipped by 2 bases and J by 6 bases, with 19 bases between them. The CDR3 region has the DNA TGTGCCAGCTCACCAAGACTTCCCACGGTGTCGGCCGGGGAGCTGTTTTTT. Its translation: CASSPRLPTVSAGELFF.

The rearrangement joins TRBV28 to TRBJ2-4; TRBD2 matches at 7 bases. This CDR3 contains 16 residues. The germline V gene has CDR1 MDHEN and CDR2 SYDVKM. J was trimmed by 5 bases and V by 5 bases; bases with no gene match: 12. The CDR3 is CASSPGGGRGQNIQYF. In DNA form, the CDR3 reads TGTGCCAGCAGTCCGGGAGGCGGGAGAGGGCAAAACATTCAGTACTTC.

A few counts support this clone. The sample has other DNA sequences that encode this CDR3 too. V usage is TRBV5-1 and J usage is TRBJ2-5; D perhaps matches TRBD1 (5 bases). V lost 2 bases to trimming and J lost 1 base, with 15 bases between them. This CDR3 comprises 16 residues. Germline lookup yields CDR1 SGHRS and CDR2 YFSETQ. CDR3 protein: CASSFLGQGGQETQYF. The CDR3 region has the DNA TGCGCCAGCAGCTTTCTGGGGCAGGGCGGCCAAGAGACCCAGTACTTC.

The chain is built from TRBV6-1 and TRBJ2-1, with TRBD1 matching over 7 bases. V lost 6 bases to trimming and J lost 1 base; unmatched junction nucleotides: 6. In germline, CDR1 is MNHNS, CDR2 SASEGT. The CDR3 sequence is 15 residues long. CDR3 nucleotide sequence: TGTGCCAGCAGCCGGGACAGAACTTCCTACAATGAGCAGTTCTTC. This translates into CASSRDRTSYNEQFF.

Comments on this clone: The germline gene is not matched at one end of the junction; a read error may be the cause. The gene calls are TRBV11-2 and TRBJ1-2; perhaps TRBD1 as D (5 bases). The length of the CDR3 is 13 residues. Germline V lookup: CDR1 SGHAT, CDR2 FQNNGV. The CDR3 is CASSFWGNSGYTF. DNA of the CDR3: TGTGCCAGCAGCTTCTGGGGGAACTCTGGCTACACCTTC.